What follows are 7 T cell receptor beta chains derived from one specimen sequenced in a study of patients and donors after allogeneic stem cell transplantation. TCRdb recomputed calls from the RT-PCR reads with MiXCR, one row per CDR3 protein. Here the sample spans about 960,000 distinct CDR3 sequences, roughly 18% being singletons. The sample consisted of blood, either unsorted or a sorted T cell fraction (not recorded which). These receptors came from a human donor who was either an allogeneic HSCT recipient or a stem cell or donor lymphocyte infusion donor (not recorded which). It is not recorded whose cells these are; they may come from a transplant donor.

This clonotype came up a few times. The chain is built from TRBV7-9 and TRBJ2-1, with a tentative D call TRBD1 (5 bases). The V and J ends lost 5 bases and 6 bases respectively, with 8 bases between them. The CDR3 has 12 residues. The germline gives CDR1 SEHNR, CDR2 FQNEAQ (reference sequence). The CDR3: CASSQGTNEQFF. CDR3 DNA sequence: TGTGCCAGCAGCCAGGGTACCAATGAGCAGTTCTTC.

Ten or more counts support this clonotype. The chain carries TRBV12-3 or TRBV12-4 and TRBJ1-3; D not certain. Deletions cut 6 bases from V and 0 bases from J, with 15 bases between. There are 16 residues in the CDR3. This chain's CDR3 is CASSEELTNSGNTIYF. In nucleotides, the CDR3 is TGTGCCAGCAGCGAGGAATTGACTAACTCTGGAAACACCATATATTTT.

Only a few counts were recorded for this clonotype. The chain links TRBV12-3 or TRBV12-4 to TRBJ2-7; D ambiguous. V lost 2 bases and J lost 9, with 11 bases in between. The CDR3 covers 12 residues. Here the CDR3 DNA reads TGTGCCAGCAGTTTAAGGGAACAACGGCAGTACTTC. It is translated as CASSLREQRQYF.

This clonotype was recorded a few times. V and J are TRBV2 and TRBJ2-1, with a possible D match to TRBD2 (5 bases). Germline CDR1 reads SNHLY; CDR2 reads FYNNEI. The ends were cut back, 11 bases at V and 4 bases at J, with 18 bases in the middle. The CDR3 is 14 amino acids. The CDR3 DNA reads TGTGCCGGTACTGAGGAGGTCTTGTACAATGAGCAGTTCTTC. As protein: CAGTEEVLYNEQFF.

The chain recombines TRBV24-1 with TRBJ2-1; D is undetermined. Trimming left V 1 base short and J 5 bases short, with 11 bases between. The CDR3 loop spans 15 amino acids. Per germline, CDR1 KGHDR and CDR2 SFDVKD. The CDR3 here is CATSDFRYMNNEQFF. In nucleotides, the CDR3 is TGTGCCACCAGTGATTTTAGGTACATGAACAATGAGCAGTTCTTC.

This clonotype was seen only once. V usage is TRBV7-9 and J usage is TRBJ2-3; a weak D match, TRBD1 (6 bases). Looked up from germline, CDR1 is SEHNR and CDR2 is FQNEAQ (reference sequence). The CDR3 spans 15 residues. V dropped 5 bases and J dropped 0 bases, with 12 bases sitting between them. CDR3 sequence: CASSGQKPSTDTQYF. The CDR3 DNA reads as TGTGCCAGCAGCGGACAGAAACCTAGCACAGATACGCAGTATTTT.

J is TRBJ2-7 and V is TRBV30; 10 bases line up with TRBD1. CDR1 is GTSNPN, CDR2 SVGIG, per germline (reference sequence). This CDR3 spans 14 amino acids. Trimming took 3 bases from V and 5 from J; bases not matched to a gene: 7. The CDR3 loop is CAWSAGQGNDEQYF. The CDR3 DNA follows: TGTGCCTGGAGCGCGGGACAGGGGAACGACGAGCAGTACTTC.